Only a few counts were recorded for the clone carrying this TCR beta chain. This specimen belongs to a study of T-cell memory formation after mild COVID-19. Trimming shortened V by 4 bases and J by 5 bases, and 9 bases separated the two germline ends. There are 13 residues in the CDR3. CDR1 and CDR2 from the germline V gene are MNHEY and SMNVEV (reference sequence). TCRdb re-analysed the 5' RACE reads in MiXCR, keeping a single row per CDR3 protein. The sample lists roughly 86,000 distinct CDR3 sequences; less than 15% were seen once. The chain employs TRBV27 and TRBJ1-5, with D possibly TRBD1 on 5 matching bases. This TCR was sampled from a man younger than 30 who had mild COVID-19 (a few samples of this study predate the infection). Cell type and time point are not known. The sample comprised PBMCs or a T cell subset sorted from them (not recorded which). The CDR3 bases are TGTGCCAGCAGTTCCAGGGCCCATCAGCCCCAGCATTTT. This translates into CASSSRAHQPQHF.